The rows below give T cell receptor beta chains drawn from one sample of a study of cytomegalovirus exposure and HLA in healthy donors. The protocol was immunoSEQ multiplex PCR, while the TCRdb copy is restricted to in-frame clones and leaves out a portion. The sample includes some 200,000 clones, approximately 80% of them seen just once. Input material: PBMCs. The source is a woman in her twenties or thirties in good health and CMV-seronegative. The CDR3 runs from the conserved cysteine through the conserved F or W. Each record gives: J gene, D gene, V gene, clone size, CDR3 protein, CDR3 DNA. D genes are given only for firm matches. The size field is filled for only some rows; it gives once, few, many or a size class.

J gene: TRBJ1-1
D gene: .
V gene: TRBV25-1
clone size: .
CDR3 protein: CASSEGYREAFF
CDR3 DNA: TGTGCCAGCAGTGAAGGGTACAGAGAAGCTTTCTTT

J gene: TRBJ1-1
D gene: .
V gene: TRBV7-2
clone size: .
CDR3 protein: CASSLLGANTEAFF
CDR3 DNA: TGTGCCAGCAGTCTGCTGGGGGCTAACACTGAAGCTTTCTTT

J gene: TRBJ2-5
D gene: .
V gene: TRBV11-2
clone size: .
CDR3 protein: CASSLGASRRQETQYF
CDR3 DNA: TGTGCCAGCAGCTTAGGGGCGTCGCGGAGGCAAGAGACCCAGTACTTC

J gene: TRBJ2-1
D gene: TRBD2
V gene: TRBV25-1
clone size: .
CDR3 protein: CASSEYKREMLNEQFF
CDR3 DNA: TGTGCCAGCAGTGAATATAAGCGGGAGATGCTCAATGAGCAGTTCTTC

J gene: TRBJ2-5
D gene: .
V gene: TRBV11-3
clone size: few
CDR3 protein: CASSLSEGTQYF
CDR3 DNA: TGTGCCAGCAGCTTATCTGAGGGGACCCAGTACTTC

J gene: TRBJ2-2
D gene: .
V gene: TRBV19
clone size: once
CDR3 protein: CASSSARRWTGELFF
CDR3 DNA: TGTGCCAGTAGTTCTGCTCGGCGGTGGACCGGGGAGCTGTTTTTT

J gene: TRBJ2-5
D gene: TRBD2
V gene: TRBV27
clone size: .
CDR3 protein: CASSFIAGTETQYF
CDR3 DNA: TGTGCCAGCAGTTTTATAGCGGGAACGGAGACCCAGTACTTC

J gene: TRBJ2-1
D gene: .
V gene: TRBV7-8
clone size: .
CDR3 protein: CASSLSVPEQFF
CDR3 DNA: TGTGCCAGCAGCTTGAGCGTCCCTGAGCAGTTCTTC

J gene: TRBJ1-2
D gene: .
V gene: TRBV5-1
clone size: .
CDR3 protein: CASSFGEDGYTF
CDR3 DNA: TGCGCCAGCAGCTTCGGGGAGGATGGCTACACCTTC

J gene: TRBJ1-4
D gene: TRBD1
V gene: TRBV28
clone size: .
CDR3 protein: CASSSGDRGAEKLFF
CDR3 DNA: TGTGCCAGCAGTTCGGGGGACAGGGGCGCCGAAAAACTGTTTTTT

J gene: TRBJ1-1
D gene: TRBD1
V gene: TRBV5-4
clone size: .
CDR3 protein: CASYPPAGGGTEAFF
CDR3 DNA: TGTGCCAGCTACCCCCCGGCAGGGGGAGGCACTGAAGCTTTCTTT

J gene: TRBJ2-7
D gene: TRBD1
V gene: TRBV7-6
clone size: .
CDR3 protein: CASSLEGGATYEQYF
CDR3 DNA: TGTGCCAGCAGCTTAGAAGGGGGCGCGACCTACGAGCAGTACTTC

J gene: TRBJ1-5
D gene: TRBD1
V gene: TRBV6-1
clone size: .
CDR3 protein: CASSPQGARNQPQHF
CDR3 DNA: TGTGCCAGCAGCCCGCAGGGGGCGCGGAATCAGCCCCAGCATTTT

J gene: TRBJ2-5
D gene: .
V gene: TRBV28
clone size: .
CDR3 protein: CASSSYRIQETQYF
CDR3 DNA: TGTGCCAGCAGTTCCTACAGAATCCAAGAGACCCAGTACTTC

J gene: TRBJ2-5
D gene: TRBD2
V gene: TRBV9
clone size: .
CDR3 protein: CASSQGLARETQYF
CDR3 DNA: TGTGCCAGCAGCCAAGGACTAGCGCGAGAGACCCAGTACTTC

J gene: TRBJ1-1
D gene: .
V gene: TRBV28
clone size: once
CDR3 protein: CASSLRGADTEAFF
CDR3 DNA: TGTGCCAGCAGTTTACGGGGAGCTGACACTGAAGCTTTCTTT

J gene: TRBJ2-7
D gene: TRBD1
V gene: TRBV28
clone size: .
CDR3 protein: CASRSEGQGTYEQYF
CDR3 DNA: TGTGCCAGCAGGTCCGAGGGACAGGGTACCTACGAGCAGTACTTC

J gene: TRBJ1-4
D gene: TRBD1
V gene: TRBV13
clone size: .
CDR3 protein: CASSCGTGLYEKLFF
CDR3 DNA: TGTGCCAGCAGCTGTGGGACAGGGCTCTATGAAAAACTGTTTTTT

J gene: TRBJ2-1
D gene: TRBD2
V gene: TRBV28
clone size: .
CDR3 protein: CASSPPGSGSGDEQFF
CDR3 DNA: TGTGCCAGCAGTCCGCCCGGGAGCGGGAGTGGGGATGAGCAGTTCTTC

J gene: TRBJ2-7
D gene: .
V gene: TRBV13
clone size: .
CDR3 protein: CASSSATQYEQYF
CDR3 DNA: TGTGCCAGCAGCTCCGCAACTCAATACGAGCAGTACTTC

J gene: TRBJ1-2
D gene: .
V gene: TRBV5-1
clone size: .
CDR3 protein: CASSLDLRSGWGYTF
CDR3 DNA: TGCGCCAGCAGCTTGGATCTACGGAGCGGTTGGGGCTACACCTTC

J gene: TRBJ2-7
D gene: TRBD2
V gene: TRBV5-1
clone size: .
CDR3 protein: CASSLEAGVGHEQYF
CDR3 DNA: TGCGCCAGCAGCTTAGAAGCGGGAGTAGGTCACGAGCAGTACTTC

J gene: TRBJ2-5
D gene: TRBD1
V gene: TRBV6-5
clone size: .
CDR3 protein: CASRPTGGFETQYF
CDR3 DNA: TGTGCCAGCAGGCCGACAGGGGGATTTGAGACCCAGTACTTC

J gene: TRBJ2-7
D gene: TRBD1
V gene: TRBV7-9
clone size: .
CDR3 protein: CASSSPGQGTNLIYEQYF
CDR3 DNA: TGTGCCAGCAGCTCCCCTGGACAGGGGACAAACTTAATCTACGAGCAGTACTTC

J gene: TRBJ1-5
D gene: .
V gene: TRBV7-2
clone size: .
CDR3 protein: CASSLGHNNQPQHF
CDR3 DNA: TGTGCCAGCAGCTTAGGGCACAACAATCAGCCCCAGCATTTT